The rows below give T cell receptor beta chains drawn from one sample of a study of blood T cell repertoires in COVID-19. Libraries were prepared by immunoSEQ multiplex PCR; TCRdb keeps only in-frame clonotypes and omits some of them. The sample consists of roughly 100,000 clones, roughly 80% of them appearing once. The sample was peripheral blood. Receptor source: an elderly man with acute or convalescent COVID-19. Both conserved end residues are trimmed from each CDR3.

j_gene: TRBJ2-1
v_gene: TRBV29-1
CDR3aa: SVTKRSSSYNEQF

j_gene: TRBJ2-7
v_gene: TRBV20-1
CDR3aa: SASGNGEQY

j_gene: TRBJ2-5
v_gene: TRBV6-2/TRBV6-3
CDR3aa: ASSLPGAGGETQY

j_gene: TRBJ2-5
v_gene: TRBV6-5
CDR3aa: ASTGGGWETQY

j_gene: TRBJ2-5
v_gene: TRBV9
CDR3aa: ASSGSDSRETQY

j_gene: TRBJ2-1
v_gene: TRBV6-5
CDR3aa: ASTLTSGESYEQF

j_gene: TRBJ2-3
v_gene: TRBV24-1
CDR3aa: ATSDPYTGASTDTQY

j_gene: TRBJ2-5
v_gene: TRBV7-2
CDR3aa: TSSLADYAQETQY

j_gene: TRBJ1-6
v_gene: TRBV20-1
CDR3aa: SASDVVGRARNSPLH

j_gene: TRBJ2-1
v_gene: TRBV2
CDR3aa: ASMGRQSSYNEQF

j_gene: TRBJ2-1
v_gene: TRBV28
CDR3aa: ASSLLSSSIAGSLNEQF

j_gene: TRBJ2-7
v_gene: TRBV4-1
CDR3aa: ASSHPGLSSYEQY

j_gene: TRBJ1-3
v_gene: TRBV27
CDR3aa: ASSSGGSGNTIY

j_gene: TRBJ1-2
v_gene: TRBV5-4
CDR3aa: ASSSGGGSNYGYT

j_gene: TRBJ2-7
v_gene: TRBV30
CDR3aa: AGRVSGSYEQY

j_gene: TRBJ1-6
v_gene: TRBV5-6
CDR3aa: ASSFISDSPLH

j_gene: TRBJ2-1
v_gene: TRBV7-8
CDR3aa: ASSPVARLAVYNEQF

j_gene: TRBJ2-2
v_gene: TRBV9
CDR3aa: ASSVKGVGAGELF

j_gene: TRBJ2-7
v_gene: TRBV4-3
CDR3aa: ASSQDVGRGYEQY

j_gene: TRBJ1-1
v_gene: TRBV5-1
CDR3aa: ASSDGENTEAF

j_gene: TRBJ2-7
v_gene: TRBV29-1
CDR3aa: SAGEGGQY

j_gene: TRBJ1-5
v_gene: TRBV5-1
CDR3aa: ASSPSHANQPQH

j_gene: TRBJ1-1
v_gene: TRBV6-2/TRBV6-3
CDR3aa: ASTPGTGKYTEAF

j_gene: TRBJ1-5
v_gene: TRBV20-1
CDR3aa: SASPLGGNQPQH

j_gene: TRBJ1-2
v_gene: TRBV3-1/TRBV3-2
CDR3aa: ASSQGSGATYGYT

j_gene: TRBJ1-1
v_gene: TRBV5-1
CDR3aa: ASRTVRMNTEAF

j_gene: TRBJ2-5
v_gene: TRBV19
CDR3aa: ASSIRAAGGGGETQY

j_gene: TRBJ2-7
v_gene: TRBV7-2
CDR3aa: ASSPFLLEQY

j_gene: TRBJ1-6
v_gene: TRBV5-6
CDR3aa: ASSLGYGDNSPLH

j_gene: TRBJ1-4
v_gene: TRBV11-2
CDR3aa: ASSLDRGTNEKLF

j_gene: TRBJ2-3
v_gene: TRBV7-2
CDR3aa: ASSLSRGTDTQY

j_gene: TRBJ1-6
v_gene: TRBV30
CDR3aa: AWSALDRGNSPLH

j_gene: TRBJ2-7
v_gene: TRBV7-2
CDR3aa: ASSLGRDFAYEQY

j_gene: TRBJ2-2
v_gene: TRBV6-4
CDR3aa: ATPPDKNTGELF

j_gene: TRBJ2-7
v_gene: TRBV29-1
CDR3aa: SAGQGASEQY

j_gene: TRBJ2-2
v_gene: TRBV6-5
CDR3aa: ASSYEAANTGELF

j_gene: TRBJ2-4
v_gene: TRBV7-2
CDR3aa: ASSLDRTLTKNIQY

j_gene: TRBJ2-3
v_gene: TRBV7-2
CDR3aa: ASSLLPSGRFTDTQY

j_gene: TRBJ1-1
v_gene: TRBV4-3
CDR3aa: ASSQVTGSTEAF

j_gene: TRBJ1-5
v_gene: TRBV30
CDR3aa: AWSSRAGGQPQH

j_gene: TRBJ2-1
v_gene: TRBV24-1
CDR3aa: ATSGKGTARGGEQF

j_gene: TRBJ2-2
v_gene: TRBV7-2
CDR3aa: ASSPAGGSNTGELF

j_gene: TRBJ1-1
v_gene: TRBV6-5
CDR3aa: ASCVGQGGTEAF

j_gene: TRBJ2-7
v_gene: TRBV4-3
CDR3aa: ASSARQDFDEQY

j_gene: TRBJ2-2
v_gene: TRBV7-9
CDR3aa: ASSLLLTSGRGTGELF